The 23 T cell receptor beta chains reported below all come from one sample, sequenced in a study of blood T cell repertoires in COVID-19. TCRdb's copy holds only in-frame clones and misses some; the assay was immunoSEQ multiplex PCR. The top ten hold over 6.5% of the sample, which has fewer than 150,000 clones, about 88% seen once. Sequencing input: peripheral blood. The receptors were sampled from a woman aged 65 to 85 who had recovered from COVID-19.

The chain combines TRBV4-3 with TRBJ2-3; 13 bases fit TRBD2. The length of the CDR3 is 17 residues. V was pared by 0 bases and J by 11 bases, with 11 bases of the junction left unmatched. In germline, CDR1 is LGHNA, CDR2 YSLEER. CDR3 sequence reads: CASSQELLAGGSGGQYF. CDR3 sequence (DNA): TGCGCCAGCAGCCAAGAGCTACTAGCGGGGGGGTCCGGAGGGCAGTATTTT.

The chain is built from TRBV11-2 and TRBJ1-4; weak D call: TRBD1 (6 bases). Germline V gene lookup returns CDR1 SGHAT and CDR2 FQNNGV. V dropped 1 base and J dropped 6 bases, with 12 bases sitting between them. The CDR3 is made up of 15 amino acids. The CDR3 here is CASSLARGPYEKLFF. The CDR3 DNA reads TGTGCCAGCAGCTTAGCCAGGGGACCCTATGAAAAACTGTTTTTT.

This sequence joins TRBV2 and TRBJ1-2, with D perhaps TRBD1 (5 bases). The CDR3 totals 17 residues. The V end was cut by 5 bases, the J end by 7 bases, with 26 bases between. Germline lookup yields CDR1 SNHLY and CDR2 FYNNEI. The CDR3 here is CASSLLRGGTVKIGYTF. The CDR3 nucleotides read TGTGCCAGCAGTCTACTAAGGGGAGGGACGGTGAAAATTGGCTACACCTTC.

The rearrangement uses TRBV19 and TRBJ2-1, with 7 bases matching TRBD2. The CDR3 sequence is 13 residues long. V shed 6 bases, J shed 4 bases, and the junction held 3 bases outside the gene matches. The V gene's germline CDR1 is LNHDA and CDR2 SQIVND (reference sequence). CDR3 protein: CASSPAGYNEQFF. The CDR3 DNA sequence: TGTGCCAGTAGCCCAGCGGGGTACAATGAGCAGTTCTTC.

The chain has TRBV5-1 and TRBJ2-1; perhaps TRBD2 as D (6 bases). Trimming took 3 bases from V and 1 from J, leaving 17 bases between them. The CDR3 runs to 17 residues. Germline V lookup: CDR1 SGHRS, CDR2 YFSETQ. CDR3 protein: CASSSAPAGTSYNEQFF. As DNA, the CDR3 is TGCGCCAGCAGCTCAGCCCCAGCGGGTACTTCCTACAATGAGCAGTTCTTC. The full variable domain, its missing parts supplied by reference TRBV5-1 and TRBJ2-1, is KAGVTQTPRYLIKTRGQQVTLSCSPISGHRSVSWYQQTPGQGLQFLFEYFSETQRNKGNFPGRFSGRQFSNSRSEMNVSTLELGDSALYLCASSSAPAGTSYNEQFFGPGTRLTVL.

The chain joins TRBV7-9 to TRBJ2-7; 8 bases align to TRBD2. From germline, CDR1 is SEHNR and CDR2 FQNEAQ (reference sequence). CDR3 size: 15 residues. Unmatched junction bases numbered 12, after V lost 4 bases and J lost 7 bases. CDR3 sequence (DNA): TGTGCCAGCAGCTCCCTTCCGGGGGGGGCGGGGGAGCAGTACTTC. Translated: CASSSLPGGAGEQYF.

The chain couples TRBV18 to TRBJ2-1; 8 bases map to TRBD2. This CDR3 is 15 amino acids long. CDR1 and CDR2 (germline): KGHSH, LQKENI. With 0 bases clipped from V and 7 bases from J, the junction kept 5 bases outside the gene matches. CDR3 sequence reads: CASSPPAGGLNEQFF. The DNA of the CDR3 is TGTGCCAGCTCACCACCCGCGGGGGGTTTGAATGAGCAGTTCTTC.

In DNA, the CDR3 is TGTGCCAGCAGCTTAACCGGGACTATCCATGAGCAGTTCTTC. This sequence encodes CASSLTGTIHEQFF. V and J are TRBV7-3 and TRBJ2-1; 7 bases line up with TRBD2. Germline CDR1 and CDR2: SGHTA and FQGTGA. CDR3 length: 14 residues. The V and J ends lost 0 bases and 8 bases, in that order; junction bases with no gene match: 4.

The CDR3 region is CASSPEVHHTDTQYF. Here the CDR3 DNA reads TGTGCCAGCAGCCCCGAAGTACACCACACAGATACGCAGTATTTT. The chain combines TRBV9 with TRBJ2-3, with D hard to call. Germline CDR1 is SGDLS and CDR2 is YYNGEE. CDR3 length: 15 residues. Trimming took 4 bases from V and 2 from J, leaving 14 bases between them.

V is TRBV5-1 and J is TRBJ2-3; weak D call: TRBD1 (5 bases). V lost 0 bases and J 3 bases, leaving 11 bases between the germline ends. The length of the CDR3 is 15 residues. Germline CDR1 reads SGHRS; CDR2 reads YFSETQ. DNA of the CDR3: TGCGCCAGCAGCTTGGTAGGGGTGGGGACAGATACGCAGTATTTT. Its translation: CASSLVGVGTDTQYF.

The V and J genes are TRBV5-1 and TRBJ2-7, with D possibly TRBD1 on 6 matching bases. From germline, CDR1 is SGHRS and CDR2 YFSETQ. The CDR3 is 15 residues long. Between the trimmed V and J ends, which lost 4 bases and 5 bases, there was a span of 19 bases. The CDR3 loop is CASSQRQDPRDEQYF. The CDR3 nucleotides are TGCGCCAGCAGCCAGCGACAGGATCCGAGAGACGAGCAGTACTTC.

The CDR3 sequence is CASSPRLAGLTGELFF. The CDR3 DNA follows: TGTGCCAGCAGTCCCCGTCTAGCGGGCCTCACCGGGGAGCTGTTTTTT. V usage is TRBV28 and J usage is TRBJ2-2; 8 nucleotides agree with TRBD2. CDR3 length: 16 amino acids. V dropped 5 bases and J dropped 4; count of bases not matched to a gene: 9. Germline CDR1 MDHEN, CDR2 SYDVKM.

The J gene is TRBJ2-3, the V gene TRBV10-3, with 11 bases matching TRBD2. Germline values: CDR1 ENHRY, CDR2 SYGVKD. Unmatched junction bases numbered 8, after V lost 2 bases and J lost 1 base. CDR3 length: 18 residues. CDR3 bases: TGTGCCATCAGTGAGACCCAGAGTAGCGGGGGGGGCACAGATACGCAGTATTTT. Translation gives CAISETQSSGGGTDTQYF.

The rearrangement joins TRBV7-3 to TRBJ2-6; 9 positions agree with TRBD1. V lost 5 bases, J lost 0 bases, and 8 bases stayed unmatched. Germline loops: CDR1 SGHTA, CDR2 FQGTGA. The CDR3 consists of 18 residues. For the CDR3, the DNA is TGTGCCAGCAGCCCCCGACAGGGGGAGAACTCTGGGGCCAACGTCCTGACTTTC. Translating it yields CASSPRQGENSGANVLTF.

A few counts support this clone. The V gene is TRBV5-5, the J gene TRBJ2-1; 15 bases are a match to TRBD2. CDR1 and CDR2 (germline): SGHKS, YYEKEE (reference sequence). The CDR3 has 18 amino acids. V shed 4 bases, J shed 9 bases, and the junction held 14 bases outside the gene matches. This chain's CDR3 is CASSVSLGLAGGTSEQFF. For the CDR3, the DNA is TGTGCCAGCAGCGTCTCACTGGGACTAGCGGGGGGCACAAGTGAGCAGTTCTTC.

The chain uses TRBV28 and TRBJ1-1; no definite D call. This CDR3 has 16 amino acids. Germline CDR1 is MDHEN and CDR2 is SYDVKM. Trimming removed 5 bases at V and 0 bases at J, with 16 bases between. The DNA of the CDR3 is TGTGCCAGCAGTCCGACCACCCCGAGGGTGAACACTGAAGCTTTCTTT. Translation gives CASSPTTPRVNTEAFF.

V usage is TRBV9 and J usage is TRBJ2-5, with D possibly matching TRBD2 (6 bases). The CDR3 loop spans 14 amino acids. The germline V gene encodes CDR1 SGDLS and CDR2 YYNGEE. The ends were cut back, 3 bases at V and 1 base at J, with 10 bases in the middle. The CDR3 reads CASSAGLLQETQYF. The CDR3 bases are TGTGCCAGCAGCGCGGGACTCCTCCAAGAGACCCAGTACTTC.

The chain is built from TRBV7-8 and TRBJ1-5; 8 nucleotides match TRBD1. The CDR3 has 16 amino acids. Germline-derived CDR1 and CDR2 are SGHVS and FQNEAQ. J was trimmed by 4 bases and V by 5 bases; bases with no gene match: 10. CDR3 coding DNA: TGTGCCAGCAGCCCAGCCAGGGGGCACCCTAATCAGCCCCAGCATTTT. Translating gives CASSPARGHPNQPQHF.

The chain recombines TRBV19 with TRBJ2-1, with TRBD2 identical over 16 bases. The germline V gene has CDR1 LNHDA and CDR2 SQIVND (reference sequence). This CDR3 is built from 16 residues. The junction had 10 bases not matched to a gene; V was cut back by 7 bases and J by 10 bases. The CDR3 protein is CASNAGTSGGAREQFF. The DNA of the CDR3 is TGTGCCAGTAACGCCGGGACTAGCGGGGGGGCAAGAGAGCAGTTCTTC.

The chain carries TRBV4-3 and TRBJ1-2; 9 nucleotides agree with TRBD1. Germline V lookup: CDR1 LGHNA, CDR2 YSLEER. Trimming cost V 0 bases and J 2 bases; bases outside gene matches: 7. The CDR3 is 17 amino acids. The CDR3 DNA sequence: TGCGCCAGCAGCCAAGATACGGGACAGGGATTGAACTATGGCTACACCTTC. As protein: CASSQDTGQGLNYGYTF.

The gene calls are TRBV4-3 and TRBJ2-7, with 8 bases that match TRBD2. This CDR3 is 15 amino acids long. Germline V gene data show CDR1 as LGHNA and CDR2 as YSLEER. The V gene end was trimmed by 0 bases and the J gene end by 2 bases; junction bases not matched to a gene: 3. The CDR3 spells CASSQETGLAYEQYF. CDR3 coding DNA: TGCGCCAGCAGCCAAGAAACGGGACTAGCCTACGAGCAGTACTTC.

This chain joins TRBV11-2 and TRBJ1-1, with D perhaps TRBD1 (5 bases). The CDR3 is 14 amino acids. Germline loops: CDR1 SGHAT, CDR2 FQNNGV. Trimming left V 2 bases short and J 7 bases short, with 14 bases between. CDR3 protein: CASSLFGRDGEAFF. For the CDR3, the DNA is TGTGCCAGCAGCTTATTTGGCAGGGATGGTGAAGCTTTCTTT.

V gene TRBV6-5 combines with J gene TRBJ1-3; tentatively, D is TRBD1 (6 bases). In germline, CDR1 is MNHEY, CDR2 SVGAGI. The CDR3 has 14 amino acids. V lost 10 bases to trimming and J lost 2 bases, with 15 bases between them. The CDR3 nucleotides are TGTGCCACGGGAAAACAGGGAGCTGGAAACACCATATATTTT. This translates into CATGKQGAGNTIYF.